This T cell receptor beta chain was sequenced in a study of OX40 agonist ivuxolimab in advanced cancers. Looking at the study overall: Ivuxolimab, which targeted the costimulatory receptor OX40 (CD134), was an agonistic, fully human IgG2 monoclonal antibody. Patients were allowed to have had prior anti-PD-1, anti-PD-L1 or anti-CTLA-4 therapy, and around 40% of the dose-escalation patients had previously received checkpoint inhibitors. The paper covers the monotherapy dose-escalation part of the phase I ivuxolimab trial, which included N ≈ 57 patients. Intravenous ivuxolimab was administered to patients every 2 weeks at six dose levels: 0.01, 0.1, 0.3, 1.5, 3 and 10 mg/kg. Partial responses occurred in three dose-escalation patients, of whom one had hepatocellular carcinoma and two had cutaneous melanoma. Peripheral TCRbeta sequencing was intended to test whether TCR sequence diversity was altered and clonal T-cell expansion was caused by ivuxolimab. In the dose-escalation cohort, around four fifths of patients were male, and the mean age was around 60 years, with a range of roughly 20 to 85. Among the roughly 50 dose-escalation patients, some 19 had hepatocellular carcinoma, roughly 15 melanoma, 9 renal cell carcinoma and 9 head and neck cancer. Results the study describes overall, beyond this receptor: Antigen specificity was not determined for the clonally expanded peripheral T cells. After ivuxolimab, more expanded clones were found on average in CD8+ T cells than in CD4+ T cells. Low levels of normalized T-cell clonal expansion were also seen in some nonresponding patients. In the 0.1-3.0 mg/kg groups, partial responders had among the lowest normalized peripheral clonal expansion, particularly in CD8+ T cells. At doses of 0.1 to 3.0 mg/kg, clonal expansion of both CD4+ and CD8+ T cells in blood was seen between baseline and week 6.

Genomic DNA was extracted from sorted cells for sequencing of the TCRbeta CDR3 region. TCRbeta CDR3 regions were sequenced using the immunoSEQ Assay. Not all clones reach the TCRdb copy of this immuneACCESS table, which keeps in-frame sequences only. Checked studies attribute under half of the gap to unresolved V genes and leave the rest unexplained. The table for this sample lists approximately 49,000 clones; around 80% of them were counted only once. The ten largest account for approximately 1.6% of the sample. The trial excluded patients who had a history of autoimmune disease or were on systemic immunosuppression. Peripheral blood for TCR sequencing was drawn from every dose cohort at baseline, at cycle 4 day 1 and at cycle 7 day 1. The samples were taken from a phase I, first-in-human, multicenter, open-label dose-escalation trial of ivuxolimab. Adults with locally advanced or metastatic head and neck squamous cell, hepatocellular, melanoma or renal cell carcinoma were enrolled in the trial. Before TCR sequencing, CD4+ T cells and CD8+ T cells from peripheral blood were sorted into separate populations.

From the cysteine through the phenylalanine, the CDR3 covers 17 amino acids. Solely the CDR3 DNA is kept, with 51 bases framed from the first base. V was cut back by 0 bases and J by 3 bases, leaving a gap of 17 bases between them. About this clone itself: Its antigen is unknown. Per-base qualities were not stored, and no clone one base away is much larger.

Sequencing was performed on CD4+ or CD8+ T cells sorted from blood, taken in a trial of the OX40 agonist ivuxolimab. The receptor chain draws on TRBV23-1 and TRBJ1-1, with an unclear D gene assignment. TRBV23-1 is filed as an ORF, its function uncertain. This receptor was identified in an adult with an advanced solid tumor such as melanoma, head and neck, liver or kidney cancer. The bases are TGCGCCAGCAGTCAATCAACAGAAATACCCCACGACACTGAAGCTTTCTTT. Translated, this is CASSQSTEIPHDTEAFF.